Presented here are 31 T cell receptor beta chains from one specimen sequenced in a study of cytomegalovirus exposure and HLA in healthy donors (dated by TCRdb to the late 2010s). The library was made by the immunoSEQ multiplex PCR assay. A mixture of 60 forward primers for TCR Vbeta segments and 13 reverse primers for TCR Jbeta segments was used in the multiplex PCR. The clones in this table, taken by TCRdb from immuneACCESS, are in-frame only. Not every clone is retained; where verified, under half of the shortfall comes from an unresolved V gene, and the cause of the rest is unknown. For this sample the table gives approximately 160,000 clones, of which roughly four fifths were detected only once. Of the sample, 1.5% to 2% is held by the ten largest clones. Sequenced input: PBMCs. The receptors stem from a woman between 18 and 29 years old in good health and CMV-seronegative.

Details on this clone: Other DNA sequences in the sample encode the same CDR3. V usage is TRBV5-1 and J usage is TRBJ1-2; D perhaps matches TRBD1 (6 bases). The V and J ends lost 7 bases and 4 bases respectively, with 11 bases between them. The CDR3 has 12 amino acids. The germline V gene encodes CDR1 SGHRS and CDR2 YFSETQ. The CDR3 DNA is TGCGCCAGCTCCCCGGACAGCTATGGCTACACCTTC. Its translation: CASSPDSYGYTF.

The chain has TRBV19 and TRBJ2-2, with no clear D. The CDR3 is 14 amino acids. CDR1 and CDR2 from the germline V gene are LNHDA and SQIVND (reference sequence). Trimming left V 2 bases short and J 1 base short, with 5 bases between. CDR3 residues: CASSISRNTGELFF. For the CDR3, the DNA is TGTGCCAGTAGTATAAGTAGGAACACCGGGGAGCTGTTTTTT.

This rearrangement joins TRBV30 to TRBJ1-1; the D is unclear. The CDR3 is 13 residues long. The V gene lost 1 base and the J gene lost 1 base, with 7 bases spanning the gap. Germline loops: CDR1 GTSNPN, CDR2 SVGIG (reference sequence). As DNA, the CDR3 is TGTGCCTGGAGTGGGGCAGCGAACACTGAAGCTTTCTTT. Its protein product is CAWSGAANTEAFF.

The chain joins TRBV18 to TRBJ2-5, with 11 bases identical to TRBD2. The assigned J gene may be wrong: the sequence end matches TRBJ2-7 better. The CDR3 spans 16 residues. Germline V gene data show CDR1 as KGHSH and CDR2 as LQKENI. CDR3 coding DNA: TGTGCCAGCTCACCACCGGCTAGCGGGGGGATCTACGAGCAGTACTTC. As protein: CASSPPASGGIYEQYF.

The chain recombines TRBV10-2 with TRBJ1-2; 10 bases match TRBD1. With 10 bases clipped from V and 0 bases from J, the junction kept 8 bases outside the gene matches. Germline CDR1 is WSHSY and CDR2 is SAAADI. This CDR3 contains 15 residues. CDR3 DNA: TGCGCCACCTGGACAGGGGGAAGTACTAACTATGGCTACACCTTC. Translating it yields CATWTGGSTNYGYTF.

CDR3 sequence (DNA): TGTGCCAGTAGTATAGGGACTAGCGGATTCTCAGATACGCAGTATTTT. This encodes CASSIGTSGFSDTQYF. The rearrangement links TRBV19 to TRBJ2-3; 10 nucleotides align to TRBD2. CDR1 and CDR2 (germline): LNHDA, SQIVND (reference sequence). J gave up 4 bases and V 1 base, and 5 bases lay outside the gene matches. The CDR3 sequence is 16 residues long.

V gene TRBV27 combines with J gene TRBJ2-4, with a weak D call TRBD1 (6 bases). Germline V gene lookup returns CDR1 MNHEY and CDR2 SMNVEV (reference sequence). The CDR3 spans 14 residues. V was trimmed by 3 bases and J by 2 bases, leaving 8 bases between them. The CDR3 DNA is TGTGCCAGCAGTTTGTGGGGGCCCAAAAACATTCAGTACTTC. This gives the protein CASSLWGPKNIQYF.

This chain joins TRBV25-1 and TRBJ1-1; D not certain. The CDR3 spans 14 residues. Germline CDR1 reads MGHDK; CDR2 reads SYGVNS. V shed 0 bases and J shed 5 bases, with 10 bases lying between them. The CDR3 here is CASSEYEGWTEAFF. DNA for the CDR3: TGTGCCAGCAGTGAATATGAGGGCTGGACTGAAGCTTTCTTT.

The rearrangement uses TRBV19 and TRBJ1-1; TRBD1 aligns across 7 bases. The V segment lost 7 bases and the J segment 0 bases; nucleotides outside the gene matches: 14. This CDR3 is built from 17 residues. Germline V gene data show CDR1 as LNHDA and CDR2 as SQIVND (reference sequence). The CDR3 nucleotides read TGTGCCAGTACCAAAAAACCCAAGACAGGGATGAACACTGAAGCTTTCTTT. Translation gives CASTKKPKTGMNTEAFF.

This clone showed up just once. CDR3 coding DNA: TGCGCCAGCAGGGTTGATAGCGGGAGTCCCCCTGAGCAGTTCTTC. Encoded protein: CASRVDSGSPPEQFF. This chain links TRBV10-1 with TRBJ2-1; 9 nucleotides line up with TRBD2. The CDR3 spans 15 residues. J lost 9 bases, V lost 6 bases, and 12 bases had no gene match. Germline lookup yields CDR1 WNHNN and CDR2 SYGVQD (reference sequence).

This chain joins TRBV5-8 and TRBJ1-5; D may be TRBD1 (6 bases). Per germline, CDR1 SGHTS and CDR2 YDEGEE. This CDR3 has 13 residues. V was trimmed by 5 bases and J by 6 bases, leaving 12 bases between them. The CDR3 loop reads CASRRTGTQPQHF. The CDR3 DNA reads as TGTGCCAGCAGACGCACAGGGACTCAGCCCCAGCATTTT.

This clone was observed a handful of times. The chain carries TRBV18 and TRBJ1-1, with TRBD1 matching over 7 bases. With V trimmed by 2 bases and J by 4 bases, 4 bases remained unmatched. The CDR3 sequence is 14 residues long. Germline assignment: CDR1 KGHSH and CDR2 LQKENI. CDR3 sequence reads: CASSPRTGLTEAFF. The CDR3 nucleotides are TGTGCCAGCTCACCAAGGACAGGACTCACTGAAGCTTTCTTT.

The chain links TRBV15 to TRBJ1-2, with TRBD1 identical over 8 bases. CDR3 length: 16 amino acids. Germline V gene sequence: CDR1 LNHNV, CDR2 YYDKDF (reference sequence). The V segment lost 3 bases and the J segment 6 bases; nucleotides outside the gene matches: 12. The CDR3 loop is CATSRTGTGLSHGYTF. The CDR3 DNA reads TGTGCCACCAGCAGGACCGGGACAGGCTTGTCCCATGGCTACACCTTC.

The chain employs TRBV6-5 and TRBJ2-7; the match to TRBD1 covers 7 bases. Germline-derived CDR1 and CDR2 are MNHEY and SVGAGI. This CDR3 has 14 amino acids. With V trimmed by 4 bases and J by 2 bases, 5 bases remained unmatched. DNA of the CDR3: TGTGCCAGCAGTTCGACAGGGTTAACCTACGAGCAGTACTTC. Its translation: CASSSTGLTYEQYF.

This clone appeared a single time. The chain links TRBV12-5 to TRBJ2-1; the match to TRBD2 covers 8 bases. Germline V gene data show CDR1 as LGHNT and CDR2 as FRNRAP. Germline trimming cut 6 bases from V and 2 bases from J; bases unmatched to any gene: 12. The CDR3 consists of 17 residues. DNA for the CDR3: TGTGCTAGTGGCAACTGGCGGGGGGAGGTGACCTACAATGAGCAGTTCTTC. This sequence encodes CASGNWRGEVTYNEQFF.

The gene calls are TRBV6-4 and TRBJ1-5; tentatively, D is TRBD1 (5 bases). Trimming stripped 4 bases from V and 5 bases from J, with 9 bases between. CDR1 is MRHNA and CDR2 is SNTAGT in the germline V gene. The length of the CDR3 is 13 residues. The CDR3 is CASSVRGDQPQHF. The CDR3 DNA follows: TGTGCCAGCAGTGTTAGGGGTGATCAGCCCCAGCATTTT.

This clone was found once. The chain combines TRBV5-8 with TRBJ2-5, with D possibly TRBD1 on 5 matching bases. V dropped 9 bases and J dropped 4 bases, with 25 bases sitting between them. CDR3 length: 16 residues. Germline CDR1 and CDR2: SGHTS and YDEGEE. The CDR3, as DNA: TGTGCCAACCCCCGTCTGGCAGGGCGGCCGGGAGAGACCCAGTACTTC. Encoded protein: CANPRLAGRPGETQYF.

This chain connects TRBV6-1 to TRBJ2-1; 9 positions agree with TRBD1. V shed 5 bases, J shed 6 bases, and the junction held 8 bases outside the gene matches. The CDR3 extends over 15 amino acids. Germline V CDR1 and CDR2: MNHNS, SASEGT. CDR3 amino acids: CASSTPGTGSNEQFF. CDR3 sequence (DNA): TGTGCCAGCAGTACTCCCGGGACAGGGTCCAATGAGCAGTTCTTC.

The rearrangement uses TRBV7-9 and TRBJ2-2; D unclear. The V end was cut by 2 bases, the J end by 5 bases, with 18 bases between. The CDR3 is 17 residues long. Per germline, CDR1 SEHNR and CDR2 FQNEAQ (reference sequence). DNA of the CDR3: TGTGCCAGCAGCTTAAACTCTATGGTAGTCCCGACCGGGGAGCTGTTTTTT. Translation gives CASSLNSMVVPTGELFF.

This clone has more than one count but fewer than ten. The chain uses TRBV19 and TRBJ1-4; 7 bases map to TRBD1. CDR1 and CDR2 from the germline V gene are LNHDA and SQIVND (reference sequence). The trim removed 10 bases at V and 2 bases at J, leaving 16 bases unmatched. This CDR3 spans 17 amino acids. Here the CDR3 DNA reads TGTGCCACCGCTCGGACAGGACCTAGGGGGACTAATGAAAAACTGTTTTTT. Protein product: CATARTGPRGTNEKLFF.

This chain connects TRBV5-5 to TRBJ2-1; D may be TRBD2 (5 bases). Germline loops: CDR1 SGHKS, CDR2 YYEKEE (reference sequence). This CDR3 comprises 14 residues. The V and J ends lost 2 bases and 3 bases respectively, with 9 bases between them. The DNA of the CDR3 is TGTGCCAGCAGCTTTAGTCGGGGCTACAATGAGCAGTTCTTC. Translation gives CASSFSRGYNEQFF.

The table lists this clone with a few counts. Germline and junction disagree at one end, which may indicate a read error. The V gene is TRBV7-9, the J gene TRBJ2-7; D call uncertain. The CDR3 sequence is 17 residues long. Germline CDR1 SEHNR, CDR2 FQNEAQ (reference sequence). CDR3 sequence: CSSSRAASAGITYEQYF. The CDR3 bases are TGTTCCAGCAGTCGCGCCGCGTCGGCAGGCATAACCTACGAGCAGTACTTC.

V gene TRBV7-8 combines with J gene TRBJ2-1; D possibly corresponds to TRBD1 (6 bases). V shed 6 bases and J shed 2 bases, with 17 bases lying between them. Germline CDR1 reads SGHVS; CDR2 reads FQNEAQ. CDR3 length: 16 amino acids. In DNA, the CDR3 is TGTGCCAGCAGGGTAGCCTGGGGGCGAGCCTACAATGAGCAGTTCTTC. Protein: CASRVAWGRAYNEQFF.

This chain uses TRBV5-1 with TRBJ2-1; 7 bases align to TRBD2. CDR1 and CDR2 from the germline V gene are SGHRS and YFSETQ. The junction had 5 bases not matched to a gene; V was cut back by 2 bases and J by 3 bases. The CDR3 consists of 15 residues. CDR3 region: CASSFNWEGYNEQFF. CDR3 DNA: TGCGCCAGCAGCTTCAATTGGGAGGGCTACAATGAGCAGTTCTTC.

The CDR3 sequence is CASTPWGTSGRRRRDTQYF. The CDR3 nucleotides are TGTGCCAGCACCCCTTGGGGGACTAGCGGGAGGCGGCGCAGAGATACGCAGTATTTT. The gene calls are TRBV7-8 and TRBJ2-3; the match to TRBD2 covers 15 bases. Germline loops: CDR1 SGHVS, CDR2 FQNEAQ. Unmatched junction bases numbered 16, after V lost 7 bases and J lost 5 bases. The CDR3 has 19 residues.

The V and J genes are TRBV5-8 and TRBJ1-2; tentatively, D is TRBD1 (5 bases). This CDR3 region has 12 residues. The germline V and J ends were trimmed by 4 bases and 7 bases, with 11 bases remaining between them. The germline gives CDR1 SGHTS, CDR2 YDEGEE. The CDR3 sequence is CASSVRVGGYTF. The CDR3 nucleotides read TGTGCCAGCAGCGTCAGGGTGGGTGGCTACACCTTC. Together with reference TRBV5-8 and TRBJ1-2, the CDR3 gives the full variable domain: EAGVTQSPTHLIKTRGQQATLRCSPISGHTSVYWYQQALGLGLQFLLWYDEGEERNRGNFPPRFSGRQFPNYSSELNVNALELEDSALYLCASSVRVGGYTFGSGTRLTVV.

The J gene is TRBJ2-7, the V gene TRBV11-2; 8 bases are a match to TRBD1. V shed 4 bases, J shed 1 base, and the junction held 9 bases outside the gene matches. The CDR3 runs to 16 residues. In germline, CDR1 is SGHAT, CDR2 FQNNGV. Here the CDR3 DNA reads TGTGCCAGCAGCTCACGAACAAGACAGGGGTCCTACGAGCAGTACTTC. Protein sequence: CASSSRTRQGSYEQYF.

The CDR3 sequence is CASSPLPYRGGYEQYF. CDR3 nucleotides: TGTGCCAGCAGCCCACTCCCGTACAGAGGAGGCTACGAGCAGTACTTC. The chain joins TRBV5-6 to TRBJ2-7; possible D gene TRBD2, 5 bases. The CDR3 covers 16 residues. The V end lost 4 bases, the J end lost 3 bases, and 20 bases lay between the germline ends. CDR1 SGHDT and CDR2 YYEEEE come from the germline V gene.

The chain employs TRBV6-1 and TRBJ2-1, with TRBD2 identical over 8 bases. Trimming cost V 8 bases and J 8 bases; bases outside gene matches: 14. The CDR3 length is 15 residues. Germline CDR1 and CDR2: MNHNS and SASEGT. CDR3 residues: CASGGRGAKRDEQFF. As DNA, the CDR3 is TGTGCCAGCGGGGGGCGGGGGGCAAAACGCGATGAGCAGTTCTTC.

The chain has TRBV19 and TRBJ1-2; tentative D call: TRBD1 (6 bases). The CDR3 covers 15 residues. The V end lost 1 base, the J end lost 6 bases, and 15 bases lay between the germline ends. The germline V gene has CDR1 LNHDA and CDR2 SQIVND (reference sequence). The DNA of the CDR3 is TGTGCCAGTAGTATAGGTCTACAGGGCTACCATGGCTACACCTTC. It translates to CASSIGLQGYHGYTF.

The chain carries TRBV7-9 and TRBJ2-7, with 10 positions matching TRBD2. J gave up 3 bases and V 1 base, and 3 bases lay outside the gene matches. The CDR3 has 15 amino acids. Per the germline V gene, CDR1 is SEHNR and CDR2 is FQNEAQ (reference sequence). The CDR3 DNA follows: TGTGCCAGCAGCTTAGACGGACTAGCGGTCTACGAGCAGTACTTC. Translated: CASSLDGLAVYEQYF.